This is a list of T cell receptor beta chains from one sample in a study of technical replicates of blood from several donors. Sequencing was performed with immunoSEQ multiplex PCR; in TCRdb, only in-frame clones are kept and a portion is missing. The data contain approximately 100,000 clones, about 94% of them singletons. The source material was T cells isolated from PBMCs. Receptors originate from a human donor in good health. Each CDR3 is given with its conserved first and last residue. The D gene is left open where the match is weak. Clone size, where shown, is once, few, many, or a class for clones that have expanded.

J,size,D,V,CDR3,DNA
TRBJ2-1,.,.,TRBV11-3,CASSQRGREQFF,TGTGCCAGCAGCCAAAGAGGTCGTGAGCAGTTCTTC
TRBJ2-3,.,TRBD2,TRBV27,CASSLGVGLADNFGTDTQYF,TGTGCCAGCAGTTTAGGGGTGGGACTAGCGGACAACTTTGGCACAGATACGCAGTATTTT
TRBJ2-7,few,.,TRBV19,CASRSDPRAYEQYF,TGTGCCAGTAGGTCAGACCCTAGAGCCTACGAGCAGTACTTC
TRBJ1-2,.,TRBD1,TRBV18,CASSPGQGAYGYTF,TGTGCCAGCTCACCGGGACAGGGAGCCTATGGCTACACCTTC
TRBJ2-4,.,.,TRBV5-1,CASSLGGAGTAAKNIQYF,TGCGCCAGCAGCTTGGGGGGGGCCGGGACAGCAGCCAAAAACATTCAGTACTTC
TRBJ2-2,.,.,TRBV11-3,CASSPRETNTGELFF,TGTGCCAGCAGCCCCCGGGAAACGAACACCGGGGAGCTGTTTTTT
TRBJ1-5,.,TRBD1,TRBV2,CASRGGTGFNQPQHF,TGTGCCAGCAGGGGGGGGACAGGTTTCAATCAGCCCCAGCATTTT
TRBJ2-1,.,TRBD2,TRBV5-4,CASSLPAGESEQFF,TGTGCCAGCAGCTTGCCAGCGGGAGAATCTGAGCAGTTCTTC
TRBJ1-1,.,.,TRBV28,CASRGRGNTEAFF,TGTGCCAGCAGGGGCAGGGGTAACACTGAAGCTTTCTTT
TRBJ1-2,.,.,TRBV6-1,CASSEVRGGGYTF,TGTGCCAGCAGTGAAGTGAGGGGGGGCGGCTACACCTTC
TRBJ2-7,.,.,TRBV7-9,CASSFHGETYEQYF,TGTGCCAGCAGCTTCCACGGGGAAACCTACGAGCAGTACTTC
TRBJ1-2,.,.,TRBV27,CASSTYREKNGYTF,TGTGCCAGCAGTACATACAGGGAGAAGAATGGCTACACCTTC
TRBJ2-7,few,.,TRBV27,CASSSPLNYEQYF,TGTGCCAGCAGTTCCCCACTAAACTACGAGCAGTACTTC
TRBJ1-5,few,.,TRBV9,CASSVEGEVGQPQHF,TGTGCCAGCAGCGTAGAAGGGGAGGTGGGTCAGCCCCAGCATTTT
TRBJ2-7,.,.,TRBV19,CASSVQGGSYEQYF,TGTGCCAGTAGTGTCCAGGGAGGTAGCTACGAGCAGTACTTC
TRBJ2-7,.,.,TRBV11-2,CASSLEGSSSYYEQYF,TGTGCCAGCAGCTTAGAGGGCAGCTCGTCCTACTACGAGCAGTACTTC
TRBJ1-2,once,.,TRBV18,CASSLISGATNYGYTF,TGTGCCAGCTCACTGATCAGCGGGGCAACTAACTATGGCTACACCTTC
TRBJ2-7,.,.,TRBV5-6,CASSLEQYVYEQYF,TGTGCCAGCAGCTTGGAACAGTATGTCTACGAGCAGTACTTC
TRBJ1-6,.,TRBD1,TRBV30,CAWRGQGVGSYNSPLHF,TGTGCCTGGAGGGGACAGGGGGTAGGCTCCTATAATTCACCCCTCCACTTT
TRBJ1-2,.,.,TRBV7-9,CASSLTPGYGYTF,TGTGCCAGCAGCCTGACACCAGGCTATGGCTACACCTTC
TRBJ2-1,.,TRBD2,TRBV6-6,CASSLAGGDSYNEQFF,TGTGCCAGCAGCCTAGCGGGGGGGGACTCCTACAATGAGCAGTTCTTC
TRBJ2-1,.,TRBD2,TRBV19,CASSGASGRSNEQFF,TGTGCCAGTAGTGGGGCTAGCGGGAGGTCTAATGAGCAGTTCTTC
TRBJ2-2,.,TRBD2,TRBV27,CASRGGGVGGTGELFF,TGTGCCAGCAGAGGCGGGGGTGTGGGAGGAACCGGGGAGCTGTTTTTT
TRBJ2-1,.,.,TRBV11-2,CASSSLYNEQFF,TGTGCCAGCAGCTCCTTGTACAATGAGCAGTTCTTC
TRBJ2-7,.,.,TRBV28,CASSFTLEEYEQYF,TGTGCCAGCAGTTTCACTTTAGAGGAATACGAGCAGTACTTC
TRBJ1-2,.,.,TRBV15,CATSDRYGYTF,TGTGCCACCAGCGACAGGTATGGCTACACCTTC
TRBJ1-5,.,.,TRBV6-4,CASSDGPGNQPQHF,TGTGCCAGCAGTGACGGGCCCGGCAATCAGCCCCAGCATTTT